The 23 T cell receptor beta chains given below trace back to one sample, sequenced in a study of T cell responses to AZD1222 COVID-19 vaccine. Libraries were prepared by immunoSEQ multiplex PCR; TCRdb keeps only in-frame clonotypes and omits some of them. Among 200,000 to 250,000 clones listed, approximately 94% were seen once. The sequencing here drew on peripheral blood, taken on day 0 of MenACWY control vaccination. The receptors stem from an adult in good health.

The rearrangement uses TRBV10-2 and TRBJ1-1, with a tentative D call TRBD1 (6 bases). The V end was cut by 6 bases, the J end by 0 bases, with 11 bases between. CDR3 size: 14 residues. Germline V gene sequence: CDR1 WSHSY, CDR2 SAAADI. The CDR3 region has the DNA TGCGCCAGCAGGGAAAGGACAGTGAACACTGAAGCTTTCTTT. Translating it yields CASRERTVNTEAFF.

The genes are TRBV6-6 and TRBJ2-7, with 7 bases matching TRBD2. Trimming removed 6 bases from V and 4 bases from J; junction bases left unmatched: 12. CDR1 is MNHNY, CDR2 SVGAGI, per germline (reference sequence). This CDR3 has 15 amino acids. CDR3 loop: CASSPGPGGLYEQYF. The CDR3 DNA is TGTGCCAGCAGCCCTGGTCCGGGGGGTTTATACGAGCAGTACTTC.

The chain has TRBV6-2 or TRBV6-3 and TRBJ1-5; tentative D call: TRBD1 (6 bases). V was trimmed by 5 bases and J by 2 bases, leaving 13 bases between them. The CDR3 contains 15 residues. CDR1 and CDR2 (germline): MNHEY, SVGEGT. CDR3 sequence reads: CASSQGGAGNQPQHF. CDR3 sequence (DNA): TGTGCCAGCAGTCAAGGGGGGGCAGGCAATCAGCCCCAGCATTTT.

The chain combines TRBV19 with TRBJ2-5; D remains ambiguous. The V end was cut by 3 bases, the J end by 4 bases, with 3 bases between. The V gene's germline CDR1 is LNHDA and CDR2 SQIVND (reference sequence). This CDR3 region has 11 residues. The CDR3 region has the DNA TGTGCCAGTAGTATTCGAGAGACCCAGTACTTC. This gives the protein CASSIRETQYF.

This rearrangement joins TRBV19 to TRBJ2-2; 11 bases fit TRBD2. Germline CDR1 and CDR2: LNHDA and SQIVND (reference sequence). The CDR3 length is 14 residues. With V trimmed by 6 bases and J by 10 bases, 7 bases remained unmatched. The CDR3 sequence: CASRVAGGSEELFF. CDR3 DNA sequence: TGTGCCAGTAGAGTAGCGGGGGGGTCTGAGGAGCTGTTTTTT.

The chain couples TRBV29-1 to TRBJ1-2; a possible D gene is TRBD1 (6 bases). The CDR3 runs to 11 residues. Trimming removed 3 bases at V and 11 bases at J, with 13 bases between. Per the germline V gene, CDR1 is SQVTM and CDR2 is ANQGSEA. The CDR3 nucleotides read TGCAGCGTTGATGAGGACAGTACATACACCTTC. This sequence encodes CSVDEDSTYTF.

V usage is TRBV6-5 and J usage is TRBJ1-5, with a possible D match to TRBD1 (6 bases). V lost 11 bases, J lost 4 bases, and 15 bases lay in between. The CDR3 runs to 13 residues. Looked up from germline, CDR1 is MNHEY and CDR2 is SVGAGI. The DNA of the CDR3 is TGTGCCCGCCCGGGGGGCAGGAATCAGCCCCAGCATTTT. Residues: CARPGGRNQPQHF.

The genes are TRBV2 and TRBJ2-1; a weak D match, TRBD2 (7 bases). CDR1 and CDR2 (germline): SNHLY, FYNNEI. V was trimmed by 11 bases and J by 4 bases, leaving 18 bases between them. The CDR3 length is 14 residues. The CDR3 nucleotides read TGTGCCGGCCGAAAGGGGGGGCTGTACAATGAGCAGTTCTTC. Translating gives CAGRKGGLYNEQFF.

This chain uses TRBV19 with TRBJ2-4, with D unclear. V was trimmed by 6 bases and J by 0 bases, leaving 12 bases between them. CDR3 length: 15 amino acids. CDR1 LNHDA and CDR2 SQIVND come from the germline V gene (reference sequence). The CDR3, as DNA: TGTGCCAGTAGCGGTGGCAGGTCAGCCAAAAACATTCAGTACTTC. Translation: CASSGGRSAKNIQYF.

The CDR3 loop reads CASSPVIRDEQYF. The CDR3 nucleotides read TGTGCCAGCAGCCCAGTTATTCGTGACGAGCAGTACTTC. The chain links TRBV7-9 to TRBJ2-7; D call uncertain. V was cut by 5 bases and J by 5 bases, with 13 bases left in between. This CDR3 comprises 13 residues. Germline assignment: CDR1 SEHNR and CDR2 FQNEAQ (reference sequence). Based on the CDR3 plus reference TRBV7-9 and TRBJ2-7, the full variable domain is DTGVSQNPRHKITKRGQNVTFRCDPISEHNRLYWYRQTLGQGPEFLTYFQNEAQLEKSRLLSDRFSAERPKGSFSTLEIQRTEQGDSAMYLCASSPVIRDEQYFGPGTRLTVT.

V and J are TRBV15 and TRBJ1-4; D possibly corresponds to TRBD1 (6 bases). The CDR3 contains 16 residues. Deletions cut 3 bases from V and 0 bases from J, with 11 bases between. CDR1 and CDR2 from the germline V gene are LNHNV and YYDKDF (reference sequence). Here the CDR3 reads CATSRGGPPTNEKLFF. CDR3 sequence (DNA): TGTGCCACCAGCAGGGGGGGGCCGCCAACTAATGAAAAACTGTTTTTT.

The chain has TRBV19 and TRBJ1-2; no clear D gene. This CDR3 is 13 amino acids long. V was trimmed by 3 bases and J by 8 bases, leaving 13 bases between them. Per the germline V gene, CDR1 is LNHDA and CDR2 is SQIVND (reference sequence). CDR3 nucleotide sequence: TGTGCCAGTAGTATTCACCTTCTCGGGGGCTACACCTTC. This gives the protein CASSIHLLGGYTF.

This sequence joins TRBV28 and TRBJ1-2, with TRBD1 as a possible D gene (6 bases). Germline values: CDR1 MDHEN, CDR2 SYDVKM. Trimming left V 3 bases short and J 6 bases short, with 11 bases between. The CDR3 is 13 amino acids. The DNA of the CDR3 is TGTGCCAGCAGTTTTGTGCAGGGGAATGGCTACACCTTC. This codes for CASSFVQGNGYTF.

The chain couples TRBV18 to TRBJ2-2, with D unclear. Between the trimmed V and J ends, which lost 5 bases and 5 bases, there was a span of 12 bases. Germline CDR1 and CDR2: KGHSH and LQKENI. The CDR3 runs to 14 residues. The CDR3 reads CASSSGFGTGELFF. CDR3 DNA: TGTGCCAGCTCATCCGGATTTGGGACCGGGGAGCTGTTTTTT. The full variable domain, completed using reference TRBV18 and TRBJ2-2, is NAGVMQNPRHLVRRRGQEARLRCSPMKGHSHVYWYRQLPEEGLKFMVYLQKENIIDESGMPKERFSAEFPKEGPSILRIQQVVRGDSAAYFCASSSGFGTGELFFGEGSRLTVL.

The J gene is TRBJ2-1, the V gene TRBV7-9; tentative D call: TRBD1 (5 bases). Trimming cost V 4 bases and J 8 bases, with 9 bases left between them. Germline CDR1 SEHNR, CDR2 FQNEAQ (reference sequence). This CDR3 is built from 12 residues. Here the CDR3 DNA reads TGTGCCAGCAGCTCGGACACGGATGAGCAGTTCTTC. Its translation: CASSSDTDEQFF.

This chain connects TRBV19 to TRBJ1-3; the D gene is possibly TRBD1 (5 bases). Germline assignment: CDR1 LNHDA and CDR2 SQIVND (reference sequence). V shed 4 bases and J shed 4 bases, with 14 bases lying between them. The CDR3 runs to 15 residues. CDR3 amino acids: CASSTSRGSGNTIYF. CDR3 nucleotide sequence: TGTGCCAGTAGTACCTCAAGGGGATCGGGAAACACCATATATTTT.

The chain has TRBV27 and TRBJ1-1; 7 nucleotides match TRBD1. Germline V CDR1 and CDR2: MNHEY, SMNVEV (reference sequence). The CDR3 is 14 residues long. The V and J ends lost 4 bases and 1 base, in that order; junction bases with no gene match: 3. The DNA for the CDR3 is TGTGCCAGCAGTTCGGGACAGCAGAACACTGAAGCTTTCTTT. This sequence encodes CASSSGQQNTEAFF.

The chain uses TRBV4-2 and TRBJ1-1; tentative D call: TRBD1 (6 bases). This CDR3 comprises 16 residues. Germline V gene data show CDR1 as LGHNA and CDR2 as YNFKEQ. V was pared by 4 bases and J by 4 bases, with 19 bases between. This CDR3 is CASSPPRGGVGTEAFF. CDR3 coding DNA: TGTGCCAGCAGCCCTCCGAGAGGGGGAGTTGGCACTGAAGCTTTCTTT.

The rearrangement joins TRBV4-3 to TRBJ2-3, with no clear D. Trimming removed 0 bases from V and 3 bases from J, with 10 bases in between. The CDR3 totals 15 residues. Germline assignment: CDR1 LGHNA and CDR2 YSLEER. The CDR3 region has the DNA TGCGCCAGCAGCCAAGAACACCTAGGGACAGATACGCAGTATTTT. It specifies CASSQEHLGTDTQYF.

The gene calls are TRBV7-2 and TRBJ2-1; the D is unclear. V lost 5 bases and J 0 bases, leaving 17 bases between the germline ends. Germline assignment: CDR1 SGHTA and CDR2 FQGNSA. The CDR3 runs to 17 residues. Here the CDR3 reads CASSPSWGWTSYNEQFF. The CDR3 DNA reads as TGTGCCAGCAGCCCCTCCTGGGGTTGGACCTCCTACAATGAGCAGTTCTTC.

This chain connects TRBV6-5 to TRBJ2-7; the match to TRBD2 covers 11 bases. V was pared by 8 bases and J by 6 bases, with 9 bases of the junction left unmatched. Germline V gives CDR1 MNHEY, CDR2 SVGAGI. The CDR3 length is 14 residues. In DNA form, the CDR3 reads TGTGCCAGCCTATTGATCGGGACTAGCGGCGAGCAGTACTTC. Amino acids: CASLLIGTSGEQYF.

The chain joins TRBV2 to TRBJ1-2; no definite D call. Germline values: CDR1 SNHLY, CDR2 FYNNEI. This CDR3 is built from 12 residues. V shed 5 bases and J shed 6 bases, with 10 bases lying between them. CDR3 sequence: CASSPGGHGYTF. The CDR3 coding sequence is TGTGCCAGCAGTCCCGGCGGACATGGCTACACCTTC. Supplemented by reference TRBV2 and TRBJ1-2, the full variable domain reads EPEVTQTPSHQVTQMGQEVILRCVPISNHLYFYWYRQILGQKVEFLVSFYNNEISEKSEIFDDQFSVERPDGSNFTLKIRSTKLEDSAMYFCASSPGGHGYTFGSGTRLTVV.

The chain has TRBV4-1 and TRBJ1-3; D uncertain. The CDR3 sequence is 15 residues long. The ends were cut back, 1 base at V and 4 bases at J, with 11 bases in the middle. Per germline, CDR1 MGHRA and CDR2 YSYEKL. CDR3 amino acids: CASSQVRSGGNTIYF. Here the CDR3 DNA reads TGCGCCAGCAGCCAAGTTCGTTCGGGAGGAAACACCATATATTTT.